This T cell receptor (beta chain) was identified in a study of shared clonotypes between healthy human individuals. Nashville, Tennessee was home to all donors, who were Caucasian adults. This clone was seen once. Authors' methods: ImmunoSEQ sequences covered only the junction and lacked quality scores; filtering therefore differed. Clones were sequenced by immunoSEQ multiplex PCR, and TCRdb holds only the in-frame ones, with some missing. Clone size and the V and J calls come from that table; the DNA yielded D and trimming. Of over 300,000 clones detected, around nine tenths appear once; the ten largest clones hold 15% to 20%. The CDR3 spans 16 residues. Unmatched junction bases numbered 6, after V lost 3 bases and J lost 3 bases. CDR1 is MGHRA and CDR2 is YSYEKL in the germline V gene.

The J gene is TRBJ1-5, the V gene TRBV4-1, with 9 bases that match TRBD1. The sample was memory CD8+ T cells sorted from blood. Sample subset: CD45RO+ cells pooled with CCR7-negative TemRA cells. The receptor was isolated from a man in his late teens or twenties in good health. This chain's CDR3 is CASSHRTGAFNQPQHF. CDR3 in DNA: TGCGCCAGCAGCCATAGGACAGGGGCATTCAATCAGCCCCAGCATTTT.